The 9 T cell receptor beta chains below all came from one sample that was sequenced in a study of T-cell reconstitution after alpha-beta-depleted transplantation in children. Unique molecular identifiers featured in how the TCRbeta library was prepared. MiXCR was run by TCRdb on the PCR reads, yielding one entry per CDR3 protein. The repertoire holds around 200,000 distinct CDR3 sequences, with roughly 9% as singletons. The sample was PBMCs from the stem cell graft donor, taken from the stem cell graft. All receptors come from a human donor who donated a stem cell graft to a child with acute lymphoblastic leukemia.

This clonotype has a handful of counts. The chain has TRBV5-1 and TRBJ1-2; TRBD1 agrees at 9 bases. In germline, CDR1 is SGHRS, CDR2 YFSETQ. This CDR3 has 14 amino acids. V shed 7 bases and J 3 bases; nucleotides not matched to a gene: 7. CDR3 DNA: TGCGCCAGCGGTACAGGGGGCGCAGACTATGGCTACACCTTC. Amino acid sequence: CASGTGGADYGYTF.

The CDR3 region is CASSLTNRANPGNTIYF. CDR3 sequence (DNA): TGCGCCAGCAGCTTAACAAACAGGGCGAATCCCGGAAACACCATATATTTT. This rearrangement joins TRBV5-1 to TRBJ1-3; TRBD1 might be the D (6 bases). V was cut by 2 bases and J by 4 bases, with 19 bases left in between. Germline V gene lookup returns CDR1 SGHRS and CDR2 YFSETQ. This CDR3 has 17 residues.

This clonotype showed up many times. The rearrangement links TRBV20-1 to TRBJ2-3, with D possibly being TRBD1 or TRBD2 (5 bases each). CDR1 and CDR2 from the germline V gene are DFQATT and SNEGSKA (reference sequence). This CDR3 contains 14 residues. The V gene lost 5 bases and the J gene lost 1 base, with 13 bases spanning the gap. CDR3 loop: CSAREARGTDTQYF. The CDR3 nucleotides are TGCAGTGCTCGGGAAGCCAGGGGCACAGATACGCAGTATTTT.

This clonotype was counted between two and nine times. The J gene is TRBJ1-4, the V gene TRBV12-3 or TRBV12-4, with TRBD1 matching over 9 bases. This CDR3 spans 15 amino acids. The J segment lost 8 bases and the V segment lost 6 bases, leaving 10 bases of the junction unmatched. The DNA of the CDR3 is TGTGCCAGCAGACCCAACAGGGGGCTCCAGGAAAAACTGTTTTTT. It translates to CASRPNRGLQEKLFF.

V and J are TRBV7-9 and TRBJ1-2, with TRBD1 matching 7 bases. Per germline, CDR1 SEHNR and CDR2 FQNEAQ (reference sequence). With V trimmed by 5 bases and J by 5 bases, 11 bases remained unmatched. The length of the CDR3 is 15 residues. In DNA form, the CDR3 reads TGTGCCAGCAGCGTACAGGGGACTAGTCTGTATGGCTACACCTTC. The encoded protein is CASSVQGTSLYGYTF.

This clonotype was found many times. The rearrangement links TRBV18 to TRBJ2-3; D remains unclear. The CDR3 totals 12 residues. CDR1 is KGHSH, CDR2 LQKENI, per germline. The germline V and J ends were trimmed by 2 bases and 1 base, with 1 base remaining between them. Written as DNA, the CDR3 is TGTGCCAGCTCACCAGGCACAGATACGCAGTATTTT. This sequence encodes CASSPGTDTQYF.

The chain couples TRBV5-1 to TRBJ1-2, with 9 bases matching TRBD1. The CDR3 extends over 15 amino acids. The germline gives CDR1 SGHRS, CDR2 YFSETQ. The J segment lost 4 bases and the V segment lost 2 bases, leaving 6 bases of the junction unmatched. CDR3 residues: CASSFDRGDVYGYTF. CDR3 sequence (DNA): TGCGCCAGCAGCTTTGACAGGGGGGATGTCTATGGCTACACCTTC.

In DNA, the CDR3 is TGTGCCAGCACAGCCCTCTATGAGCAGTTCTTC. The encoded protein is CASTALYEQFF. The chain combines TRBV2 with TRBJ2-1; D not certain. The germline V gene encodes CDR1 SNHLY and CDR2 FYNNEI. The CDR3 has 11 amino acids. The V end was cut by 7 bases, the J end by 8 bases, with 9 bases between.

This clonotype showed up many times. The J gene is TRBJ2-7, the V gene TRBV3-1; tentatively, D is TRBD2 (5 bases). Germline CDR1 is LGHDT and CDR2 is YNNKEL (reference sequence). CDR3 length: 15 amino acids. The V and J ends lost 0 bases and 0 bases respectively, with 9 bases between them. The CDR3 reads CASSQEPGSSYEQYF. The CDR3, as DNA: TGTGCCAGCAGCCAAGAGCCGGGGTCCTCCTACGAGCAGTACTTC.